The rows below give T cell receptor beta chains drawn from one sample of a study of blood T cell repertoires in COVID-19. The data were produced by immunoSEQ multiplex PCR, yet TCRdb's version contains in-frame clones alone and is incomplete. The sample records roughly 150,000 clones, roughly 87% being singletons. The material sequenced was PBMCs or T cells enriched from blood (not recorded which). The receptor source for this set is a woman aged 40 to 50 who had been exposed to COVID-19. CDR3s include the opening cysteine and the closing phenylalanine or tryptophan. The order of the fields is clone size, J gene, V gene, D gene, CDR3 DNA, CDR3 protein. A D gene is named only where the DNA matches it firmly. Clone size is given for some rows only: seen once, a few or many times, or a class if the clone is expanded.

size: .; J: TRBJ1-2; V: TRBV18; D: TRBD1; DNA: TGTGCCAGCTCACCACGGACTGCCGGGACAGGGGGGATGAATGGCTACACCTTC; CDR3: CASSPRTAGTGGMNGYTF
size: .; J: TRBJ1-4; V: TRBV2; D: TRBD1; DNA: TGTGCCAGCAGTAGACAGGGTGAGTTTCGGGGTGAAAAACTGTTTTTT; CDR3: CASSRQGEFRGEKLFF
size: .; J: TRBJ2-3; V: TRBV6-5; D: TRBD1; DNA: TGTGCCAGCAGCAAGACAGGGAAATACACAGATACGCAGTATTTT; CDR3: CASSKTGKYTDTQYF
size: .; J: TRBJ1-2; V: TRBV6-6; D: TRBD1; DNA: TGTGCCAGCAGTCCTACTACGGGACAGCTGAACTATGGCTACACCTTC; CDR3: CASSPTTGQLNYGYTF
size: .; J: TRBJ1-5; V: TRBV28; D: .; DNA: TGTGCCAGCAGCCTCTTTGATGGGGGGATTAGCAATCAGCCCCAGCATTTT; CDR3: CASSLFDGGISNQPQHF
size: .; J: TRBJ1-2; V: TRBV7-2; D: TRBD1; DNA: TGTGCCAGCAGCAAGGGACAGCCTGCCTATGGCTACACCTTC; CDR3: CASSKGQPAYGYTF
size: .; J: TRBJ1-1; V: TRBV6-9; D: TRBD1; DNA: TGTGCCAGCAGTTGCTCACAGGGGCAGAACACTGAAGCTTTCTTT; CDR3: CASSCSQGQNTEAFF
size: once; J: TRBJ1-1; V: TRBV19; D: TRBD1; DNA: TGTGCCAGTAGTATAGGAGGGGGCGCTTCTGAAGCTTTCTTT; CDR3: CASSIGGGASEAFF
size: .; J: TRBJ2-7; V: TRBV2; D: TRBD2; DNA: TGTGCCAGCAGAATAATAGGACTAGGGGACTACGAGCAGTACTTC; CDR3: CASRIIGLGDYEQYF
size: .; J: TRBJ1-5; V: TRBV19; D: .; DNA: TGTGCCAGTAGCAGAGAGTTGGGCCTTAGCAATCAGCCCCAGCATTTT; CDR3: CASSRELGLSNQPQHF
size: .; J: TRBJ2-7; V: TRBV7-8; D: TRBD1; DNA: TGTGCCAGCAGCTTAGGGACAGGGCTCTCCTACGAGCAGTACTTC; CDR3: CASSLGTGLSYEQYF
size: .; J: TRBJ1-3; V: TRBV6-5; D: TRBD1; DNA: TGTGCCAGCAGTTACGGGACAGGGGGTTCTGGAAACACCATATATTTT; CDR3: CASSYGTGGSGNTIYF
size: .; J: TRBJ2-1; V: TRBV7-2; D: TRBD1; DNA: TGTGCCAGCAGCTTTGAGGACAGGGGGGTCCATGAGCAGTTCTTC; CDR3: CASSFEDRGVHEQFF
size: .; J: TRBJ1-6; V: TRBV28; D: TRBD1; DNA: TGTGCCAGCAGACCACAGGGGGGGAATTCACCCCTCCACTTT; CDR3: CASRPQGGNSPLHF
size: .; J: TRBJ2-2; V: TRBV10-3; D: .; DNA: TGTGCCAGTCAGGGGTCCGGGGAGCTGTTTTTT; CDR3: CASQGSGELFF
size: .; J: TRBJ2-1; V: TRBV14; D: TRBD2; DNA: TGTGCCAGCAACCGACTAGCGGGGGGCCATGAGCAGTTCTTC; CDR3: CASNRLAGGHEQFF
size: few; J: TRBJ1-2; V: TRBV7-2; D: .; DNA: TGTGCCAGCAGCCGGACCCCGGACAGCCCTTTTAACTATGGCTACACCTTC; CDR3: CASSRTPDSPFNYGYTF
size: .; J: TRBJ1-2; V: TRBV2; D: TRBD1; DNA: TGTGCCAGCAAATCGACAGGGAGCTACACCTTC; CDR3: CASKSTGSYTF
size: once; J: TRBJ1-2; V: TRBV5-1; D: TRBD1; DNA: TGCGCCAGCAGCTTGGCAGGGGGCATGGGTGAAGGCTACACCTTC; CDR3: CASSLAGGMGEGYTF
size: .; J: TRBJ1-3; V: TRBV9; D: TRBD1; DNA: TGTGCCAGCAGCGCCCAAGGACAGGGGGCAGGAAACACCATATATTTT; CDR3: CASSAQGQGAGNTIYF
size: .; J: TRBJ1-2; V: TRBV9; D: TRBD1; DNA: TGTGCCAGCAGCGGGGGACAGGGCCTCTATGGCTACACCTTC; CDR3: CASSGGQGLYGYTF
size: .; J: TRBJ2-1; V: TRBV19; D: .; DNA: TGTGCCAGTAGTAGACGGGACTCAAACTACAATGAGCAGTTCTTC; CDR3: CASSRRDSNYNEQFF
size: few; J: TRBJ1-2; V: TRBV6-2/TRBV6-3; D: TRBD1; DNA: TGTGCCAGCAGTCGGGACAGGGGTATAAGCGGCTACACCTTC; CDR3: CASSRDRGISGYTF
size: .; J: TRBJ1-4; V: TRBV6-2/TRBV6-3; D: .; DNA: TGTGCCAGCAGCCTCCCAACGGCGGGCAGTGCTAATGAAAAACTGTTTTTT; CDR3: CASSLPTAGSANEKLFF
size: .; J: TRBJ1-6; V: TRBV19; D: .; DNA: TGTGCCAGTAGTGGCGGGAGAAATTCACCCCTCCACTTT; CDR3: CASSGGRNSPLHF
size: .; J: TRBJ2-5; V: TRBV5-1; D: TRBD2; DNA: TGCGCCAGCAGCTATGGAGCGGGGCTCAGAGAGACCCAGTACTTC; CDR3: CASSYGAGLRETQYF
size: .; J: TRBJ1-1; V: TRBV29-1; D: .; DNA: TGCAGCGTGCTGACAGCTTTGAACACTGAAGCTTTCTTT; CDR3: CSVLTALNTEAFF
size: .; J: TRBJ2-7; V: TRBV21-1; D: .; DNA: TGTGCCAGCAGCAGACCCCAGGGACAGGGCCCAAGCTCCTACGAGCAGTACTTC; CDR3: CASSRPQGQGPSSYEQYF
size: .; J: TRBJ1-5; V: TRBV6-5; D: .; DNA: TGTGCCAGCAGTTACTCAGGGGTCCAGCCCCAGCATTTT; CDR3: CASSYSGVQPQHF
size: once; J: TRBJ1-1; V: TRBV29-1; D: TRBD1; DNA: TGCAGCGTCGGGGACAGGGGGCCTAACACTGAAGCTTTCTTT; CDR3: CSVGDRGPNTEAFF
size: .; J: TRBJ1-6; V: TRBV5-5; D: .; DNA: TGTGCCAGCAGCTTGGATCCAGGACAGTACAATTCACCCCTCCACTTT; CDR3: CASSLDPGQYNSPLHF
size: .; J: TRBJ1-1; V: TRBV27; D: .; DNA: TGTGCCAGCAGTTTAGCCGGGATGAACACTGAAGCTTTCTTT; CDR3: CASSLAGMNTEAFF
size: .; J: TRBJ2-7; V: TRBV5-1; D: TRBD2; DNA: TGCGCCAGCAGCTTGGTCGGGGAGGGGCAGTACTTC; CDR3: CASSLVGEGQYF
size: .; J: TRBJ2-2; V: TRBV29-1; D: TRBD1; DNA: TGCAGCGGGACAGGGGGGACCGGGGAGCTGTTTTTT; CDR3: CSGTGGTGELFF
size: .; J: TRBJ1-4; V: TRBV5-1; D: .; DNA: TGCGCCAGCAGCTTGGCTTCCCTTAATGAAAAACTGTTTTTT; CDR3: CASSLASLNEKLFF
size: .; J: TRBJ2-7; V: TRBV7-7; D: .; DNA: TGTGCCAGCAGCTTAGACCCCAGCTCCTACGAGCAGTACTTC; CDR3: CASSLDPSSYEQYF
size: once; J: TRBJ2-5; V: TRBV30; D: TRBD1; DNA: TGTGCCTGGAGCCTCCGGGACAGGGCGGAGACCCAGTACTTC; CDR3: CAWSLRDRAETQYF
size: .; J: TRBJ1-6; V: TRBV27; D: .; DNA: TGTGCCAGCGCAGAACGGGATTCACCCCTCCACTTT; CDR3: CASAERDSPLHF
size: .; J: TRBJ2-1; V: TRBV25-1; D: TRBD2; DNA: TGTGCCAGCAGTGAGGGACTAGCGGGAGGACTGCACAATGAGCAGTTCTTC; CDR3: CASSEGLAGGLHNEQFF
size: .; J: TRBJ2-1; V: TRBV27; D: TRBD2; DNA: TGTGCCAGCAGTTTATCCCCCGGGACTAGCGGGAGAACCTACAATGAGCAGTTCTTC; CDR3: CASSLSPGTSGRTYNEQFF
size: .; J: TRBJ2-7; V: TRBV5-1; D: .; DNA: TGCGCCAGCAGCTTGGCGGTAACCGCGGGGGAGCAGTACTTC; CDR3: CASSLAVTAGEQYF
size: .; J: TRBJ2-1; V: TRBV5-3; D: TRBD2; DNA: TGTGCCAGAAGCACCCTAAGCGGGAGCCCCTACAATGAGCAGTTCTTC; CDR3: CARSTLSGSPYNEQFF